Below, 31 T cell receptor beta chains from the same sample are listed, as sequenced in a study of T cell responses to AZD1222 COVID-19 vaccine. TCRdb's copy holds only in-frame clones and misses some; the assay was immunoSEQ multiplex PCR. Counted here are under 130,000 clones, around 92% occurring once; the ten biggest clones make up about 50%. The source was peripheral blood, collected on day 0 of AZD1222 vaccination. The receptors stem from an adult in good health.

The chain recombines TRBV5-1 with TRBJ1-3; 7 bases are shared with TRBD1. In germline, CDR1 is SGHRS, CDR2 YFSETQ. The V and J ends lost 3 bases and 0 bases, in that order; junction bases with no gene match: 3. The CDR3 is 15 amino acids. CDR3 residues: CASSWGTVSGNTIYF. The DNA of the CDR3 is TGCGCCAGCAGCTGGGGGACAGTCTCTGGAAACACCATATATTTT.

This clone appeared once. The chain links TRBV2 to TRBJ1-4; TRBD1 aligns across 9 bases. V shed 5 bases, J shed 7 bases, and the junction held 5 bases outside the gene matches. The germline gives CDR1 SNHLY, CDR2 FYNNEI. This CDR3 is 14 amino acids long. This CDR3 reads CASSSQGAGEKLFF. CDR3 bases: TGTGCCAGCAGTTCACAGGGGGCTGGTGAAAAACTGTTTTTT.

The chain combines TRBV6-5 with TRBJ2-7; the D gene is possibly TRBD2 (6 bases). The ends were cut back, 6 bases at V and 0 bases at J, with 15 bases in the middle. The V gene's germline CDR1 is MNHEY and CDR2 SVGAGI. This CDR3 has 15 amino acids. Here the CDR3 reads CASSLSGTFSYEQYF. CDR3 in DNA: TGTGCCAGCAGCCTCTCCGGGACTTTCTCCTACGAGCAGTACTTC.

V is TRBV19 and J is TRBJ2-5; D is possibly TRBD2 (6 bases). Germline values: CDR1 LNHDA, CDR2 SQIVND (reference sequence). The CDR3 contains 15 residues. Deletions cut 2 bases from V and 4 bases from J, with 14 bases between. The CDR3 loop is CASSIPGETRETQYF. CDR3 nucleotide sequence: TGTGCCAGTAGTATACCGGGGGAGACTCGAGAGACCCAGTACTTC. Together with reference TRBV19 and TRBJ2-5, the CDR3 gives the full variable domain: DGGITQSPKYLFRKEGQNVTLSCEQNLNHDAMYWYRQDPGQGLRLIYYSQIVNDFQKGDIAEGYSVSREKKESFPLTVTSAQKNPTAFYLCASSIPGETRETQYFGPGTRLLVL.

The CDR3 DNA is TGTGCCAGCAGCGTAAAGGGAAGCAATCAGCCCCAGCATTTT. Residues: CASSVKGSNQPQHF. The rearrangement joins TRBV9 to TRBJ1-5, with D unresolved. Germline V gene data show CDR1 as SGDLS and CDR2 as YYNGEE. CDR3 length equals 14 residues. V was trimmed by 1 base and J by 1 base, leaving 6 bases between them.

V gene TRBV6-2 or TRBV6-3 combines with J gene TRBJ2-7, with D tentatively TRBD1 (6 bases). Trimming shortened V by 2 bases and J by 5 bases, and 10 bases separated the two germline ends. Germline lookup yields CDR1 MNHEY and CDR2 SVGEGT. The CDR3 consists of 13 residues. The CDR3 bases are TGTGCCAGCAGTTACGGATACAGGGACGAGCAGTACTTC. Protein: CASSYGYRDEQYF.

This clone turned up a few times. Other DNA sequences in the sample encode the same CDR3. This chain joins TRBV28 and TRBJ2-7, with 9 bases fitting TRBD1. The V segment lost 3 bases and the J segment 2 bases; nucleotides outside the gene matches: 2. In germline, CDR1 is MDHEN, CDR2 SYDVKM. This CDR3 is built from 14 residues. Here the CDR3 DNA reads TGTGCCAGCAGTTTTCGACAGGGGGCCTACGAGCAGTACTTC. This gives the protein CASSFRQGAYEQYF.

The V call is TRBV3-1 (or the pseudogene TRBV3-2), the J call TRBJ2-1; TRBD1 or TRBD2 may be the D gene (5 bases each). The CDR3 consists of 17 residues. CDR1 is LGHDT, CDR2 YNNKEL, per germline (reference sequence). V lost 1 base and J lost 1, with 14 bases in between. In nucleotides, the CDR3 is TGTGCCAGCAGCCAAGTCCATGGGGGTATTTCCTACAATGAGCAGTTCTTC. This sequence encodes CASSQVHGGISYNEQFF.

This clone was observed once. The V call is TRBV13, the J call TRBJ2-5; D is unresolved. V was pared by 5 bases and J by 2 bases, with 12 bases between. The CDR3 covers 14 residues. The germline CDR1 and CDR2 sequences are PRHDT and FYEKMQ (reference sequence). The CDR3 DNA is TGTGCCAGCAGCCTGGCCCCCGGGCAAGAGACCCAGTACTTC. Encoded protein: CASSLAPGQETQYF. Variable domain in full (rest from reference TRBV13 and TRBJ2-5): AAGVIQSPRHLIKEKRETATLKCYPIPRHDTVYWYQQGPGQDPQFLISFYEKMQSDKGSIPDRFSAQQFSDYHSELNMSSLELGDSALYFCASSLAPGQETQYFGPGTRLLVL.

The chain employs TRBV6-5 and TRBJ1-4; TRBD1 might be the D (5 bases). V dropped 2 bases and J dropped 7 bases, with 14 bases sitting between them. Germline CDR1 MNHEY, CDR2 SVGAGI. This CDR3 comprises 15 residues. DNA of the CDR3: TGTGCCAGCAGTTACGGTTGGAGGGGAGGTGAAAAACTGTTTTTT. It is translated as CASSYGWRGGEKLFF.

The chain employs TRBV12-3 or TRBV12-4 and TRBJ1-6, with D hard to call. The ends were cut back, 4 bases at V and 10 bases at J, with 8 bases in the middle. CDR3 length: 12 residues. CDR3 region: CASSSAPSPLHF. DNA of the CDR3: TGTGCCAGCAGTTCGGCCCCGTCACCCCTCCACTTT.

The chain is built from TRBV5-5 and TRBJ2-7; D might be TRBD2 (6 bases). The CDR3 is made up of 14 amino acids. Germline V gene lookup returns CDR1 SGHKS and CDR2 YYEKEE (reference sequence). V lost 4 bases, J lost 0 bases, and 11 bases lay in between. The CDR3 protein is CASSGEVFSYEQYF. For the CDR3, the DNA is TGTGCCAGCAGCGGGGAGGTCTTCTCCTACGAGCAGTACTTC.

The genes are TRBV28 and TRBJ2-7; 9 positions match TRBD2. The V gene's germline CDR1 is MDHEN and CDR2 SYDVKM. J was trimmed by 2 bases and V by 6 bases; bases with no gene match: 5. The CDR3 sequence is 14 residues long. The DNA of the CDR3 is TGTGCCAGCAGAGGGACTAGCACCACCTACGAGCAGTACTTC. Protein sequence: CASRGTSTTYEQYF.

This clone was detected only a few times. CDR3 in amino acids: CASRGLAGEETQYF. Here the CDR3 DNA reads TGCGCCAGCAGGGGACTAGCGGGAGAAGAGACCCAGTACTTC. This chain links TRBV10-2 with TRBJ2-5; 14 bases line up with TRBD2. The germline CDR1 and CDR2 sequences are WSHSY and SAAADI. Trimming took 6 bases from V and 3 from J; bases not matched to a gene: 0. The CDR3 spans 14 residues.

The chain carries TRBV5-5 and TRBJ1-1; D is unresolved. Germline V CDR1 and CDR2: SGHKS, YYEKEE (reference sequence). V was shortened by 0 bases and J by 0 bases, with 6 bases between the two germline ends. This CDR3 is built from 14 residues. CDR3 in amino acids: CASSLDAVNTEAFF. Here the CDR3 DNA reads TGTGCCAGCAGCTTGGATGCAGTGAACACTGAAGCTTTCTTT.

This chain connects TRBV2 to TRBJ2-7; D is possibly TRBD2 (6 bases). The CDR3 sequence is 14 residues long. Germline values: CDR1 SNHLY, CDR2 FYNNEI. V lost 8 bases, J lost 2 bases, and 16 bases lay in between. The CDR3 DNA reads TGTGCCAGCGAGGGCGGGGAGTTCACCTACGAGCAGTACTTC. Translating it yields CASEGGEFTYEQYF.

The chain joins TRBV7-8 to TRBJ2-7; 9 bases agree with TRBD2. The ends lost 0 bases at V and 5 bases at J; junction bases unmatched: 8. The CDR3 loop spans 16 amino acids. From germline, CDR1 is SGHVS and CDR2 FQNEAQ. DNA of the CDR3: TGTGCCAGCAGCTTAGCCGGTGGCGGGAGGGCCAACGAGCAGTACTTC. Amino acids: CASSLAGGGRANEQYF.

The CDR3 DNA is TGTGCCAGCAGCTCCGGGACAGGGTTCTGGGAGCAGTACTTC. This gives the protein CASSSGTGFWEQYF. V and J are TRBV11-2 and TRBJ2-7; 9 bases match TRBD1. J was trimmed by 7 bases and V by 4 bases; bases with no gene match: 8. Germline lookup yields CDR1 SGHAT and CDR2 FQNNGV. This CDR3 contains 14 residues.

This rearrangement joins TRBV11-2 to TRBJ1-4; weak D call: TRBD1 (5 bases). Trimming took 2 bases from V and 3 from J, leaving 10 bases between them. The germline gives CDR1 SGHAT, CDR2 FQNNGV. CDR3 length: 15 residues. In DNA form, the CDR3 reads TGTGCCAGCAGCTTAAAGGGGATGCCTAATGAAAAACTGTTTTTT. Amino acid sequence: CASSLKGMPNEKLFF.

CDR3 sequence: CASSHGINYGYTF. The CDR3 bases are TGTGCCAGTAGTCACGGTATTAACTATGGCTACACCTTC. The chain couples TRBV19 to TRBJ1-2; D not certain. CDR1 is LNHDA, CDR2 SQIVND, per germline (reference sequence). Trimming left V 5 bases short and J 1 base short, with 8 bases between. CDR3 size: 13 residues. The full variable domain, its missing parts supplied by reference TRBV19 and TRBJ1-2, is DGGITQSPKYLFRKEGQNVTLSCEQNLNHDAMYWYRQDPGQGLRLIYYSQIVNDFQKGDIAEGYSVSREKKESFPLTVTSAQKNPTAFYLCASSHGINYGYTFGSGTRLTVV.

In its sample, this clone was seen once. The genes are TRBV14 and TRBJ2-5; 14 positions match TRBD2. In germline, CDR1 is SGHDN, CDR2 FVKESK. This CDR3 has 17 amino acids. Losses at the gene ends were 4 bases for V and 4 bases for J; bases not matched to a gene: 8. CDR3 loop: CASSRNGLAGGGETQYF. CDR3 sequence (DNA): TGTGCCAGCAGCCGAAACGGACTAGCGGGAGGAGGAGAGACCCAGTACTTC.

V and J are TRBV15 and TRBJ2-1; TRBD1 or TRBD2 may be the D gene (5 bases each). V was shortened by 5 bases and J by 1 base, with 21 bases between the two germline ends. This CDR3 comprises 18 residues. CDR1 LNHNV and CDR2 YYDKDF come from the germline V gene (reference sequence). The CDR3 spells CATSPRDARGASYNEQFF. The CDR3 nucleotides read TGTGCCACCAGCCCCCGAGACGCGAGAGGGGCATCCTACAATGAGCAGTTCTTC.

The rearrangement joins TRBV4-1 to TRBJ1-1; 9 nucleotides match TRBD1. CDR3 length equals 15 residues. From germline, CDR1 is MGHRA and CDR2 YSYEKL. V lost 3 bases to trimming and J lost 6 bases; unmatched junction nucleotides: 8. CDR3 region: CASSQTGTGSAEAFF. CDR3 DNA sequence: TGCGCCAGCAGCCAGACCGGGACAGGGAGCGCTGAAGCTTTCTTT.

DNA of the CDR3: TGTGCCAGCAGTCCGGGACTCATGCTGAACAATGAGCAGTTCTTC. Protein sequence: CASSPGLMLNNEQFF. The chain employs TRBV3-1 (or the pseudogene TRBV3-2) and TRBJ2-1; the D gene is possibly TRBD2 (6 bases). Germline loops: CDR1 LGHDT, CDR2 YNNKEL (reference sequence). The CDR3 consists of 15 residues. Trimming stripped 6 bases from V and 5 bases from J, with 17 bases between.

This rearrangement joins TRBV9 to TRBJ1-6, with TRBD1 matching over 10 bases. J was trimmed by 5 bases and V by 4 bases; bases with no gene match: 3. The CDR3 has 15 residues. Germline CDR1 reads SGDLS; CDR2 reads YYNGEE. CDR3 sequence (DNA): TGTGCCAGCAGCTATGGACAGGGGGATAATTCACCCCTCCACTTT. This encodes CASSYGQGDNSPLHF. Full variable domain (missing parts from reference TRBV9 and TRBJ1-6): DSGVTQTPKHLITATGQRVTLRCSPRSGDLSVYWYQQSLDQGLQFLIQYYNGEERAKGNILERFSAQQFPDLHSELNLSSLELGDSALYFCASSYGQGDNSPLHFGNGTRLTVT.

This CDR3 reads CASSPGDSREQYF. For the CDR3, the DNA is TGTGCCAGCAGTCCAGGGGACAGCCGCGAGCAGTACTTC. The rearrangement links TRBV27 to TRBJ2-7, with 7 bases matching TRBD1. J lost 6 bases, V lost 5 bases, and 7 bases had no gene match. The length of the CDR3 is 13 residues. CDR1 is MNHEY and CDR2 is SMNVEV in the germline V gene (reference sequence).

The J gene is TRBJ1-4, the V gene TRBV7-9, with no clear D. This CDR3 region has 15 residues. Per the germline V gene, CDR1 is SEHNR and CDR2 is FQNEAQ (reference sequence). With 4 bases removed from V and 0 bases from J, the gap between germline ends came to 9 bases. The CDR3 DNA is TGTGCCAGCAGCTGGGGTGGGGCAACTAATGAAAAACTGTTTTTT. Translation: CASSWGGATNEKLFF.

This clone occurred once. The rearrangement joins TRBV7-2 to TRBJ2-7; 12 nucleotides line up with TRBD2. Germline V gives CDR1 SGHTA, CDR2 FQGNSA. The CDR3 consists of 16 residues. J was trimmed by 3 bases and V by 4 bases; bases with no gene match: 7. Written as DNA, the CDR3 is TGTGCCAGCAGCTCCAGGACTAGCGGGATCGTCTACGAGCAGTACTTC. This gives the protein CASSSRTSGIVYEQYF.

The gene calls are TRBV7-8 and TRBJ2-2, with TRBD1 as a possible D gene (6 bases). The CDR3 sequence is 16 residues long. The V and J ends lost 7 bases and 0 bases respectively, with 15 bases between them. Germline CDR1 reads SGHVS; CDR2 reads FQNEAQ. The CDR3 is CASIPGRGSNTGELFF. Written as DNA, the CDR3 is TGTGCCAGCATCCCTGGCAGGGGATCGAACACCGGGGAGCTGTTTTTT.

This rearrangement joins TRBV7-9 to TRBJ2-1; D is undetermined. V was trimmed by 2 bases and J by 7 bases, leaving 3 bases between them. The CDR3 is 11 residues long. The V gene's germline CDR1 is SEHNR and CDR2 FQNEAQ (reference sequence). The DNA for the CDR3 is TGTGCCAGCAGCTTATGGAATGAGCAGTTCTTC. This encodes CASSLWNEQFF. The full variable domain, completed using reference TRBV7-9 and TRBJ2-1, is DTGVSQNPRHKITKRGQNVTFRCDPISEHNRLYWYRQTLGQGPEFLTYFQNEAQLEKSRLLSDRFSAERPKGSFSTLEIQRTEQGDSAMYLCASSLWNEQFFGPGTRLTVL.

This rearrangement joins TRBV7-2 to TRBJ1-2; 9 bases fit TRBD1. The CDR3 runs to 15 residues. CDR1 is SGHTA and CDR2 is FQGNSA in the germline V gene. Unmatched junction bases numbered 11, after V lost 4 bases and J lost 8 bases. For the CDR3, the DNA is TGTGCCAGCAGCTCCGCCCGGGACAGGGCTAGGGGCTACACCTTC. Translation: CASSSARDRARGYTF.